Listed below are T cell receptor beta chains from one sample, sequenced in a study of sequential checkpoint blockade in melanoma. Here immunoSEQ multiplex PCR was the method, and the copy in TCRdb shows in-frame clones only, minus some. The top ten hold roughly a tenth of the sample, which has about 2,900 clones, roughly 29% seen once. The sequences come from tumor tissue (inferred from file names), collected from a patient given nivolumab and ipilimumab in sequence. The receptors stem from a human donor with melanoma. The CDR3 runs from the conserved cysteine through the conserved F or W. A D gene is named only where the DNA matches it firmly. Not every row has a clone size; where given, it reads once, few, many or a size class.

large,TRBD1,TRBV19,TRBJ2-1,TGTGCCAGTAGTAAGACAGGGGGCTCCTACAATGAGCAGTTCTTC,CASSKTGGSYNEQFF
-,-,TRBV14,TRBJ1-2,TGTGCCAGCAGCCACGGGTTCGGCTACACCTTC,CASSHGFGYTF
few,-,TRBV11-3,TRBJ2-5,TGTGCCAGCAGCTTAGGAGGAGGGGAGCGAGAGACCCAGTACTTC,CASSLGGGERETQYF
-,-,TRBV6-8,TRBJ2-7,TGTGCCGACGCCTGGGACCACTCCTACGAGCAGTACTTC,CADAWDHSYEQYF
-,TRBD1,TRBV5-1,TRBJ2-7,TGCGCCAGCAGCCTTGAAACAGGGGGCTCTTACGAGCAGTACTTC,CASSLETGGSYEQYF
few,-,TRBV10-2,TRBJ1-1,TGCGCCAGCAGTGCATTCAGGGGGAACACTGAAGCTTTCTTT,CASSAFRGNTEAFF
-,TRBD2,TRBV11-3,TRBJ2-3,TGTGCCAGCAGCCAAAGACCGGGACTAGGGGGAAGGGGGGATCCGCAGTATTTT,CASSQRPGLGGRGDPQYF
few,TRBD1,TRBV11-3,TRBJ2-1,TGTGCCAGCAGCTTGGGCCTCCCGGGACAGGGAGAATCCTACAATGAGCAGTTCTTC,CASSLGLPGQGESYNEQFF
-,-,TRBV28,TRBJ2-1,TGTGCCAGCAGTTTGGAGGCTCCCACCTTCCCCCTCAATGAGCAGTTCTTC,CASSLEAPTFPLNEQFF
few,-,TRBV9,TRBJ2-5,TGTGCCAGCAGGAGGGAAATCGGGACCCAGTACTTC,CASRREIGTQYF
few,-,TRBV7-5,TRBJ2-3,TGTGCCAGCAGCGAATTACAGGGCACAGATACGCAGTATTTT,CASSELQGTDTQYF
-,TRBD1,TRBV6-8,TRBJ1-2,TGTGCCAGCACTGACCCCGGGACAGGCGATGGCTACACCTTC,CASTDPGTGDGYTF
few,-,TRBV9,TRBJ2-1,TGTGCCAGCAGCCCCGACTTAGGGGAAAGCAATGAGCAGTTCTTC,CASSPDLGESNEQFF
-,-,TRBV19,TRBJ1-4,TGTGCCAGTAGTATAGGGGGCAGGGAAAAACTGTTTTTT,CASSIGGREKLFF
-,TRBD2,TRBV6-8,TRBJ2-2,TGTGCCAGCAGCCGACCACTAGCGGGAGGGCCCGGGGAGCTGTTTTTT,CASSRPLAGGPGELFF
medium-sized,-,TRBV9,TRBJ1-5,TGTGCCAGCAGCGTAGGGGACATTAGCAATCAGCCCCAGCATTTT,CASSVGDISNQPQHF
-,-,TRBV29-1,TRBJ1-4,TGCAGCGCTAGTTACCCCTTGATAAGGGGCCTAGCAACTAATGAAAAACTGTTTTTT,CSASYPLIRGLATNEKLFF
-,-,TRBV11-3,TRBJ2-5,TGTGCCAGCAGCTTAGTTTTCAGGCAAGAGACCCAGTACTTC,CASSLVFRQETQYF
-,TRBD2,TRBV19,TRBJ2-1,TGTGCCAGTACCCTCCTCGGGGGGGCGGAATACAATGAGCAGTTCTTC,CASTLLGGAEYNEQFF
large,-,TRBV6-8,TRBJ2-7,TGTGCCATCCTGCGGTCAGACAAGCCCTACGAGCAGTACTTC,CAILRSDKPYEQYF
medium-sized,-,TRBV11-3,TRBJ2-1,TGTGCCAGCAGCTTACGGATACAGGCGCTCAATGAGCAGTTCTTC,CASSLRIQALNEQFF
-,TRBD1,TRBV19,TRBJ2-1,TGTGCCAGTACCGGGACAGGGCGGGGTGAGCAGTTCTTC,CASTGTGRGEQFF
medium-sized,-,TRBV11-3,TRBJ2-3,TGTGCCAGCAGCTTGGGACAAGCTAGCACAGATACGCAGTATTTT,CASSLGQASTDTQYF
few,-,TRBV6-8,TRBJ2-3,TGTGCCAGCAGTGTTCCCCTTCCCCTAGATACGCAGTATTTT,CASSVPLPLDTQYF
few,-,TRBV10-2,TRBJ2-1,TGCGCCAGCAGTGAGTCCCCAGACAATGAGCAGTTCTTC,CASSESPDNEQFF
few,TRBD1,TRBV19,TRBJ1-1,TGTGCCAGTAGTATTCGCCCCAAGAGACAGGGGACTGAAGCTTTCTTT,CASSIRPKRQGTEAFF
-,TRBD1,TRBV12-5,TRBJ2-1,TGTGCCAGCACCTGGGGGACAGGGAACAATGAGCAGTTCTTC,CASTWGTGNNEQFF
few,-,TRBV6-8,TRBJ1-1,TGTGCCAGCAGTTACCCCGGACAGACGAACACTGAAGCTTTCTTT,CASSYPGQTNTEAFF
few,TRBD1,TRBV6-8,TRBJ1-5,TGTGCCAGCAGCTCAGGGGGGGGGCGTCAGCCCCAGCATTTT,CASSSGGGRQPQHF
-,TRBD1,TRBV14,TRBJ2-7,TGTGCCAGCAGCCGGCGGGACAGGGGGTGGGGTTTTTTCTCCTACGAGCAGTACTTC,CASSRRDRGWGFFSYEQYF
few,TRBD2,TRBV10-3,TRBJ2-7,TGTGCCATCAGTGAACGGACTAGCGGGCATAGCTCCTACGAGCAGTACTTC,CAISERTSGHSSYEQYF
few,TRBD2,TRBV15,TRBJ2-1,TGTGCCACCAGCAGAGACCTAGCGGGGGACAATGAGCAGTTCTTC,CATSRDLAGDNEQFF